This T cell receptor beta chain was profiled in a study of CD8 T cells in ankylosing spondylitis. TCRdb passed the 5' RACE reads through MiXCR, listing each CDR3 protein once. The sample holds about 250,000 distinct CDR3 sequences, around 25% seen once. Looked up from germline, CDR1 is MGHRA and CDR2 is YSYEKL. V lost 1 base and J 0 bases, leaving 9 bases between the germline ends. This CDR3 has 15 amino acids. This receptor was identified in a male donor with ankylosing spondylitis or in good health (not recorded which). The chain is built from TRBV4-1 and TRBJ2-5; D call uncertain. Sequenced: blood, either unsorted or a sorted T cell fraction (not recorded which). The CDR3 bases are TGCGCCAGCAGCCAAGTCCGCAGATACCAAGAGACCCAGTACTTC. It yields the protein CASSQVRRYQETQYF.